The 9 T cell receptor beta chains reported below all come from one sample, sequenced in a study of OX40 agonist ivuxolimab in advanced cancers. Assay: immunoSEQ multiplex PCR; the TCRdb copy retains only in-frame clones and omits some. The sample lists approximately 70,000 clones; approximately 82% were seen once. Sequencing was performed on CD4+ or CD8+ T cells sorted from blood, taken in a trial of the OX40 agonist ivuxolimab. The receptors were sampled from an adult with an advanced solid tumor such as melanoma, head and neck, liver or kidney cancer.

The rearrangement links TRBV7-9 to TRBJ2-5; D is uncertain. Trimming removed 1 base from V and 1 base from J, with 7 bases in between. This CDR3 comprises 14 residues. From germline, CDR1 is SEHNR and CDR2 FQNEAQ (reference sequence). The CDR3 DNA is TGTGCCAGCAGCTTAGACGCGGCCCAAGAGACCCAGTACTTC. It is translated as CASSLDAAQETQYF.

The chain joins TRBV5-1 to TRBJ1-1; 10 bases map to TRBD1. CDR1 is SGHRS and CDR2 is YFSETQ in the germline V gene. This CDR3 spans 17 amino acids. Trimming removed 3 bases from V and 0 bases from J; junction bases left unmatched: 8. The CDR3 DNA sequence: TGCGCCAGCAGCTCTCTCGGGGGACAGGGGCTGAACACTGAAGCTTTCTTT. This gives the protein CASSSLGGQGLNTEAFF.

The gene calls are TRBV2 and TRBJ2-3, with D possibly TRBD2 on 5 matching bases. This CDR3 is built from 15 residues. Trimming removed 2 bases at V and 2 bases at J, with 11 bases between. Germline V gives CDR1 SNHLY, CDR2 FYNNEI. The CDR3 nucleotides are TGTGCCAGCAGTGAAACGGGCGACTACACAGATACGCAGTATTTT. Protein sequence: CASSETGDYTDTQYF.

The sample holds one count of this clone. The CDR3 nucleotides are TGCGCCAGCAGCACCACGGGGACAGGACCCGAGACCCAGTACTTC. It translates to CASSTTGTGPETQYF. The genes are TRBV5-1 and TRBJ2-5; 8 positions agree with TRBD1. The V gene's germline CDR1 is SGHRS and CDR2 YFSETQ. The CDR3 is 15 amino acids. Trimming cost V 4 bases and J 5 bases; bases outside gene matches: 10.

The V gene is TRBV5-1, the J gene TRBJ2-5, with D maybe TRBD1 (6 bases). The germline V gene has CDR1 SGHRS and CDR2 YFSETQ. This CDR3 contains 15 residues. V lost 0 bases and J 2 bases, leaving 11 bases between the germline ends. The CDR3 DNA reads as TGCGCCAGCAGCTTGGGACTACAGGGACAAGAGACCCAGTACTTC. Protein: CASSLGLQGQETQYF.

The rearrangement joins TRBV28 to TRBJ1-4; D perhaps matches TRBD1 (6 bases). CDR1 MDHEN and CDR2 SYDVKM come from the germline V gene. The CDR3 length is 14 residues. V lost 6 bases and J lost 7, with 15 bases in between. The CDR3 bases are TGTGCCAGCAGCCCGAGAGGGGGTGTTGAAAAACTGTTTTTT. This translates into CASSPRGGVEKLFF.

The CDR3 here is CASSTGVDEQFF. In DNA, the CDR3 is TGTGCCAGCAGTACAGGGGTAGATGAGCAGTTCTTC. The chain has TRBV2 and TRBJ2-1; TRBD1 matches at 7 bases. Germline CDR1 and CDR2: SNHLY and FYNNEI. The CDR3 loop spans 12 amino acids. Trimming cost V 5 bases and J 8 bases; bases outside gene matches: 3.

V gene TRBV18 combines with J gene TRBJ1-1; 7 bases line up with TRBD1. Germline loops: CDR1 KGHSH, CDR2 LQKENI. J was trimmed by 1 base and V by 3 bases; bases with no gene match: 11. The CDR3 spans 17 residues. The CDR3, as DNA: TGTGCCAGCTCACCCCCAGGGACAGTTAGGCGGAACACTGAAGCTTTCTTT. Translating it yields CASSPPGTVRRNTEAFF.

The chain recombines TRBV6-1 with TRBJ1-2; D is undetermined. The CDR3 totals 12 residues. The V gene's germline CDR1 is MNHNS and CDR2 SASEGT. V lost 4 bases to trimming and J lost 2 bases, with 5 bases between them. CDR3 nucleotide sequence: TGTGCCAGCAGTGGCCAGAACTATGGCTACACCTTC. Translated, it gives CASSGQNYGYTF.